These 5 T cell receptor beta chains originate from one sample sequenced in a study of OX40 agonist ivuxolimab in advanced cancers. Generated by immunoSEQ multiplex PCR, the TCRdb table keeps only in-frame clones and is missing some. The sample contains roughly 90,000 clones, around 94% of which appear only once. The input for sequencing was CD4+ or CD8+ T cells sorted from blood, taken in a trial of the OX40 agonist ivuxolimab. These receptor sequences come from an adult with an advanced solid tumor such as melanoma, head and neck, liver or kidney cancer.

The J gene is TRBJ2-1, the V gene TRBV9, with 8 bases fitting TRBD2. The length of the CDR3 is 15 residues. Germline CDR1 SGDLS, CDR2 YYNGEE. V lost 3 bases to trimming and J lost 6 bases; unmatched junction nucleotides: 8. For the CDR3, the DNA is TGTGCCAGCAGCGAGCACGGGGGGGCGGGCAATGAGCAGTTCTTC. Protein product: CASSEHGGAGNEQFF.

This sequence joins TRBV30 and TRBJ1-1; TRBD1 agrees at 7 bases. This CDR3 has 12 residues. CDR1 GTSNPN and CDR2 SVGIG come from the germline V gene (reference sequence). The ends lost 4 bases at V and 7 bases at J; junction bases unmatched: 6. The CDR3 nucleotides read TGTGCCTGGATGGCGACAGGGCTTGAAGCTTTCTTT. Translating gives CAWMATGLEAFF. The full variable domain, in which reference TRBV30 and TRBJ1-1 provide the parts outside the CDR3, is SQTIHQWPATLVQPVGSPLSLECTVEGTSNPNLYWYRQAAGRGLQLLFYSVGIGQISSEVPQNLSASRPQDRQFILSSKKLLLSDSGFYLCAWMATGLEAFFGQGTRLTVV.

The rearrangement joins TRBV29-1 to TRBJ2-1; 8 bases map to TRBD2. The CDR3 contains 12 residues. Germline assignment: CDR1 SQVTM and CDR2 ANQGSEA. J was trimmed by 8 bases and V by 3 bases; bases with no gene match: 3. The CDR3 nucleotides read TGCAGCGTTGACGGGGGGGGTCATGAGCAGTTCTTC. This codes for CSVDGGGHEQFF.

The table lists this clone with a count of one. The chain employs TRBV5-8 and TRBJ1-1, with D possibly being TRBD1 (6 bases). Trimming cost V 0 bases and J 6 bases, with 15 bases left between them. The germline V gene has CDR1 SGHTS and CDR2 YDEGEE. The CDR3 loop spans 15 amino acids. CDR3 sequence (DNA): TGTGCCAGCAGCTTGGTGGACAGCCCCGGCGCTGAAGCTTTCTTT. This encodes CASSLVDSPGAEAFF.

The rearrangement links TRBV19 to TRBJ2-7; 10 bases match TRBD2. Trimming cost V 5 bases and J 3 bases; bases outside gene matches: 10. The CDR3 totals 16 residues. Germline V gene data show CDR1 as LNHDA and CDR2 as SQIVND (reference sequence). The chain's CDR3 is CASSFSGTSEFYEQYF. The DNA of the CDR3 is TGTGCCAGTAGTTTCTCCGGGACTAGCGAGTTCTACGAGCAGTACTTC.